This TCR beta chain is drawn from a study of T cell repertoires in cytomegalovirus infection. Overall study: Matching HLA type, along with CMV infection, was indicated by public TCR beta signatures. Study-wide results and caveats: In two of eight donors, the top clonotype was HLA-C-restricted CMV-specific. Of the TCR beta families, the public ones yielded a cumulative frequency that identified carriers of CMV plus the relevant HLA.

CDR3 length equals 14 residues. V shed 6 bases and J shed 3 bases, with 11 bases lying between them. Germline V CDR1 and CDR2: MNHEY, SMNVEV (reference sequence). One entry per CDR3 protein results from TCRdb running MiXCR on the reads. The sample shows 200,000 to 300,000 distinct CDR3 sequences, 9.1% of them seen only once. Turning to this clonotype: No antigen is known for it.

This clonotype was sampled from a human donor in good health (CMV status not recorded). Some clones in this sample may be carry-over from other donors' samples. Sequencing used PBMCs. The chain recombines TRBV27 with TRBJ1-4, with D unresolved. In DNA form, the CDR3 reads TGTGCCAGCAGGCGGGGAGAAGCTAATGAAAAACTGTTTTTT. As protein: CASRRGEANEKLFF.